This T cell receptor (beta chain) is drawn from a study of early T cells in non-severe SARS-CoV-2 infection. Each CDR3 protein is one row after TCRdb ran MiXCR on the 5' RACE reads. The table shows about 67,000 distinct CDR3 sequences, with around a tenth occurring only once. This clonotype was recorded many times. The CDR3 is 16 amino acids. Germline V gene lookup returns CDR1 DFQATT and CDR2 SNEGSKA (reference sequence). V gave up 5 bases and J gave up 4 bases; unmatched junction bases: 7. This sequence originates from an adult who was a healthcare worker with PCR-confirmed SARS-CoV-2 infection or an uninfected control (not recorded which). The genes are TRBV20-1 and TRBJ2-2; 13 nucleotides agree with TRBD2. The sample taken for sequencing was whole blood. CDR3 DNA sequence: TGCAGTGCTGGGATAGGACTAGCGGGGGCCACCGGGGAGCTGTTTTTT. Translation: CSAGIGLAGATGELFF.